This T cell receptor (beta chain) was identified during a study of post-analysis software for immune sequencing data. At the level of the study: The disease courses spanned relapsing-remitting, secondary progressive and progressive-relapsing forms of multiple sclerosis.

The germline gives CDR1 MGHDK, CDR2 SYGVNS. The V end lost 1 base, the J end lost 1 base, and 10 bases lay between the germline ends. The CDR3 is 15 residues long. Concerning this clonotype itself: Its antigen remains unidentified.

Study outcomes and limitations: Controls showed significantly higher normalized Chao1 diversity than did multiple sclerosis patients. Strong same-batch co-clustering of samples appeared with F measure clustering. The study found TRBV5-6, TRBV5-1 and TRBV20-1 among a few TRBV segments more frequent in patients than controls.

Unique molecular identifiers were present in the TCR beta cDNA libraries. Each sample of roughly 0.9 to 10 million input T cells yielded 500,000 or so cDNA molecules, so each molecule approximated one T cell. TCRdb re-called the PCR reads through MiXCR, storing one row per CDR3 protein. Of roughly 540,000 distinct CDR3 sequences in the sample, under 40% were seen once. The chain recombines TRBV25-1 with TRBJ1-2, with unresolved D. The sequence was collected from a girl aged 2 to 17 with multiple sclerosis. Sequencing was done on a sample of blood. CDR3: CASSESRLLNYGYTF. The CDR3 DNA is TGTGCCAGCAGTGAATCCCGACTGCTTAACTATGGCTACACCTTC.